Listed below are T cell receptor beta chains from one sample, sequenced in a study of human thymus T cells. Sequencing was performed with immunoSEQ multiplex PCR; in TCRdb, only in-frame clones are kept and a portion is missing. The sample has about 78,000 clones; 90% to 97% are singletons. Sequencing was carried out using thymus tissue. Source of these receptors: a boy in the first two years of life with a congenital heart defect but otherwise immunologically healthy. Each CDR3 is given with its conserved first and last residue. A D gene is named only where the DNA matches it firmly. Rows give clone size only sometimes, using once, few, many, or a class for an expanded clone.

d_call cdr3_length j_call v_call clone_size cdr3_aa cdr3_nt
. 19 TRBJ1-3 TRBV28 . CASSARPLDKGEGGNTIYF TGTGCCAGCAGTGCCCGACCCCTAGACAAGGGGGAAGGAGGAAACACCATATATTTT
TRBD1 19 TRBJ2-7 TRBV30 . CAWSVHLAGGFGRGYEQYF TGTGCCTGGAGTGTTCATTTGGCAGGGGGATTTGGGAGAGGCTACGAGCAGTACTTC
. 19 TRBJ2-3 TRBV5-4 . CASSNGSGDGGPRTDTQYF TGTGCCAGCAGTAACGGGTCCGGGGACGGGGGGCCCAGGACAGATACGCAGTATTTT
TRBD1 17 TRBJ2-7 TRBV5-6 . CASSLALARTGTYEQYF TGTGCCAGCAGCTTGGCCCTGGCGCGGACAGGTACCTACGAGCAGTACTTC
TRBD1 18 TRBJ1-1 TRBV19 once CASNPQGAWDMRNTEAFF TGTGCCAGTAATCCACAGGGGGCTTGGGACATGAGAAACACTGAAGCTTTCTTT
. 18 TRBJ2-3 TRBV9 . CASSEGGALGKSTDTQYF TGTGCCAGCAGCGAAGGGGGGGCCCTTGGGAAAAGCACAGATACGCAGTATTTT
. 19 TRBJ2-1 TRBV7-9 . CASSFWGHRGARELPVQFF TGTGCCAGCAGCTTTTGGGGGCACCGAGGGGCCCGGGAATTACCCGTGCAGTTCTTC
. 16 TRBJ2-3 TRBV11-2 . CASTPHLDGGTDTQYF TGTGCCAGCACCCCCCACCTTGACGGGGGCACAGATACGCAGTATTTT
. 16 TRBJ2-3 TRBV11-3 . CASSRLTSGGYPTQYF TGTGCCAGCAGCCGTCTGACCTCGGGGGGCTATCCTACGCAGTATTTT
. 17 TRBJ2-6 TRBV19 . CASSLGRPRDGANVLTF TGTGCCAGTAGTCTGGGCAGGCCCAGGGATGGGGCCAACGTCCTGACTTTC
TRBD2 17 TRBJ2-7 TRBV15 . CATSRDGGTSGSGEQYF TGTGCCACCAGCAGAGATGGGGGGACTAGCGGGAGTGGCGAGCAGTACTTC
TRBD2 18 TRBJ2-3 TRBV5-1 . CASSGQSPSGGSTDTQYF TGCGCCAGCAGCGGACAGTCTCCTAGCGGGGGGAGCACAGATACGCAGTATTTT
TRBD1 15 TRBJ2-7 TRBV6-6 . CASTTGGPSPYEQYF TGTGCCAGCACCACAGGGGGCCCCAGCCCCTACGAGCAGTACTTC
. 16 TRBJ2-7 TRBV4-3 . CASSQDGRRGYDEQYF TGCGCCAGCAGCCAAGATGGGCGGCGCGGGTACGACGAGCAGTACTTC
. 14 TRBJ2-7 TRBV7-6 . CASSPGTTFYEQYF TGTGCCAGCAGTCCTGGGACAACTTTCTACGAGCAGTACTTC
TRBD2 12 TRBJ2-7 TRBV2 . CAGVGLNYEQYF TGTGCCGGGGTGGGACTAAATTACGAGCAGTACTTC
. 16 TRBJ1-2 TRBV18 . CASSPRQRIFNYGYTF TGTGCCAGCTCACCACGACAACGAATTTTTAACTATGGCTACACCTTC
TRBD1 15 TRBJ1-5 TRBV19 . CASTPQGGNGQPQHF TGTGCCAGTACCCCACAGGGGGGGAACGGGCAGCCCCAGCATTTT
. 20 TRBJ2-6 TRBV19 . CASQCGGRQGGSSGANVLTF TGTGCCAGCCAGTGTGGGGGGCGCCAAGGGGGTTCCTCTGGGGCCAACGTCCTGACTTTC
TRBD1 15 TRBJ1-2 TRBV5-6 . CASSYGQGPLNGYTF TGTGCCAGCAGCTACGGACAGGGACCCCTCAATGGCTACACCTTC
TRBD1 16 TRBJ2-1 TRBV6-5 . CASSYRDRVMYNEQFF TGTGCCAGCAGTTATAGAGACAGGGTTATGTACAATGAGCAGTTCTTC
. 14 TRBJ2-3 TRBV6-5 . CASSYSILRNTQYF TGTGCCAGCAGTTATTCGATATTACGAAATACGCAGTATTTT
TRBD1 15 TRBJ1-1 TRBV19 . CASSRGTGYVTEAFF TGTGCCAGTTCCCGCGGGACAGGGTATGTCACTGAAGCTTTCTTT
. 12 TRBJ1-2 TRBV28 . CASSLSGGGYTF TGTGCCAGCAGTTTATCCGGGGGGGGCTACACCTTC
. 13 TRBJ2-7 TRBV2 once CASRWPRLYEQYF TGTGCCAGCAGATGGCCTCGGCTGTACGAGCAGTACTTC
. 17 TRBJ1-3 TRBV5-1 . CASSLTPPANSGNTIYF TGCGCCAGCAGCTTGACCCCCCCGGCCAACTCTGGAAACACCATATATTTT
TRBD1 13 TRBJ1-1 TRBV19 . CASMGQAHCEAFF TGTGCCAGTATGGGACAGGCGCACTGTGAAGCTTTCTTT
. 18 TRBJ2-5 TRBV5-4 . CASSLGAGAGSPQETQYF TGTGCCAGCAGCTTGGGGGCCGGCGCGGGGAGTCCCCAAGAGACCCAGTACTTC
TRBD1 16 TRBJ1-6 TRBV6-1 . CASSDRGVPYNSPLHF TGTGCCAGCAGTGACAGGGGGGTCCCCTATAATTCACCCCTCCACTTT
TRBD1 15 TRBJ1-2 TRBV29-1 . CSVGWYRGRNYGYTF TGCAGCGTTGGCTGGTACAGGGGGAGAAACTATGGCTACACCTTC